This T cell receptor (beta chain) was documented in a study of T cell repertoires in cytomegalovirus infection. The sample holds a few counts of this clonotype. Per germline, CDR1 SGHDT and CDR2 YYEEEE. Between the trimmed V and J ends, which lost 6 bases and 3 bases, there was a span of 20 bases. The CDR3 spans 16 residues. TCRdb analysed the reads with MiXCR anew, one entry per CDR3 protein. The sample has over 300,000 distinct CDR3 sequences, about 17% seen once; the top ten hold about 12%. The receptor was isolated from a human donor in good health (CMV status not recorded). Some clones in this sample may be carry-over from other donors' samples. V gene TRBV5-6 combines with J gene TRBJ2-3; D might be TRBD1 (5 bases). The specimen was PBMCs. The CDR3 spells CASTLRFRVRTDTQYF. For the CDR3, the DNA is TGTGCCAGCACCCTGCGGTTCAGGGTGAGGACAGATACGCAGTATTTT.